Reported below is one T cell receptor (beta chain). Its antigen is unidentified. Germline CDR1 is SGHDN and CDR2 is FVKESK. The CDR3 loop spans 15 amino acids. V gave up 4 bases and J gave up 0 bases, with 12 bases separating them. The sample originates from a study of vaccination effects on CD4 cells after COVID-19. Turning to the study itself: PBMC cultures contained 1.8 million or so cells per well, roughly 10 IU/ml IL-2 and approximately 9.9 ug/ml peptides.

CD4+ T cells were isolated after less than 12 days of culture. Infection with SARS-CoV-2 occurred in the person between March and December 2020, and PCR confirmed it. Overall study findings and caveats: New vaccine-induced clones made up most post-vaccine spike-reactive clones in convalescents. Both infection-induced and vaccine-induced clones contracted markedly at late post-vaccination timepoints.

Generated by immunoSEQ multiplex PCR, the TCRdb table keeps only in-frame clones and is missing some. The sample has 40,000 to 55,000 clones, approximately 74% seen once. The sample here was CD4+ T cells from PBMCs cultured without peptide, taken before COVID-19 vaccination. The TCR comes from a human donor who had a prior SARS-CoV-2 infection. The V and J genes are TRBV14 and TRBJ2-5; D may be TRBD1 (5 bases). This CDR3 is CASSPVGAYQETQYF. The CDR3 nucleotides are TGTGCCAGCAGCCCGGTAGGGGCGTACCAAGAGACCCAGTACTTC.